What follows are 22 T cell receptor beta chains derived from one specimen sequenced in a study of beta chain features in type 1 diabetes. Regarding the study as a whole: Within each of all four CD4+ subsets, Type 1 diabetes patients had TCRB CDR3s that were moderately but significantly shorter.

No antigen has been assigned to these receptors. cDNA synthesis used the whole RNA isolate, giving expressed TCRB sequences. Here immunoSEQ multiplex PCR was the method, and the copy in TCRdb shows in-frame clones only, minus some. The table has about 660,000 clones, around an eighth seen once. The sample taken for sequencing was naive CD4+ T cells from blood. Source of these receptors: a man between 18 and 35 years old with type 1 diabetes.

The V and J genes are TRBV7-2 and TRBJ2-7; D gene ambiguous. CDR1 and CDR2 from the germline V gene are SGHTA and FQGNSA. The V gene lost 6 bases and the J gene lost 0 bases, with 12 bases spanning the gap. The CDR3 spans 14 residues. CDR3 DNA: TGTGCCAGCAGGAACAGCCGGGTCTCCTACGAGCAGTACTTC. Translation: CASRNSRVSYEQYF.

The gene calls are TRBV2 and TRBJ2-7, with 13 bases fitting TRBD2. Germline CDR1 and CDR2: SNHLY and FYNNEI. The CDR3 runs 15 residues. V lost 6 bases and J lost 7; bases outside the gene matches: 9. CDR3 nucleotides: TGTGCCAGCAGCGACACTAGCGGGGGGGCCGGTGAGCAGTACTTC. Its protein is CASSDTSGGAGEQYF. Together with reference TRBV2 and TRBJ2-7, the CDR3 gives the full variable domain: EPEVTQTPSHQVTQMGQEVILRCVPISNHLYFYWYRQILGQKVEFLVSFYNNEISEKSEIFDDQFSVERPDGSNFTLKIRSTKLEDSAMYFCASSDTSGGAGEQYFGPGTRLTVT.

The genes are TRBV7-2 and TRBJ2-5, with a possible D match to TRBD2 (6 bases). This CDR3 is built from 13 residues. V lost 8 bases to trimming and J lost 2 bases, with 12 bases between them. Germline assignment: CDR1 SGHTA and CDR2 FQGNSA. DNA for the CDR3: TGTGCCAGCGGCCCTAGCGTACAAGAGACCCAGTACTTC. Protein: CASGPSVQETQYF. Based on the CDR3 plus reference TRBV7-2 and TRBJ2-5, the full variable domain is GAGVSQSPSNKVTEKGKDVELRCDPISGHTALYWYRQSLGQGLEFLIYFQGNSAPDKSGLPSDRFSAERTGGSVSTLTIQRTQQEDSAVYLCASGPSVQETQYFGPGTRLLVL.

V usage is TRBV5-4 and J usage is TRBJ1-1; 8 positions agree with TRBD1. This CDR3 spans 15 amino acids. Germline V gene sequence: CDR1 SGHNT, CDR2 YYREEE (reference sequence). V lost 1 base and J lost 5; bases outside the gene matches: 7. The CDR3 spells CASSLFTQGETEAFF. DNA of the CDR3: TGTGCCAGCAGCTTGTTCACACAGGGGGAGACTGAAGCTTTCTTT.

The V gene is TRBV7-9, the J gene TRBJ2-7; 9 nucleotides match TRBD1. Per germline, CDR1 SEHNR and CDR2 FQNEAQ (reference sequence). The CDR3 sequence is 15 residues long. The J segment lost 3 bases and the V segment lost 5 bases, leaving 8 bases of the junction unmatched. Here the CDR3 DNA reads TGTGCCAGCAGCCCACAGGGGGCGGAGAGCTACGAGCAGTACTTC. This codes for CASSPQGAESYEQYF.

This clone was picked up a small number of times. The chain recombines TRBV15 with TRBJ2-7; tentative D call: TRBD2 (6 bases). Germline V lookup: CDR1 LNHNV, CDR2 YYDKDF (reference sequence). The CDR3 spans 16 residues. Trimming took 5 bases from V and 3 from J, leaving 20 bases between them. CDR3 region: CATSLRRGGVSYEQYF. The CDR3 DNA reads TGTGCCACCAGCCTCCGACGGGGCGGGGTGAGCTACGAGCAGTACTTC.

This clone was seen more than once but under ten times. The chain has TRBV4-1 and TRBJ2-5; D possibly corresponds to TRBD1 (6 bases). Germline V lookup: CDR1 MGHRA, CDR2 YSYEKL. With 0 bases removed from V and 5 bases from J, the gap between germline ends came to 10 bases. The CDR3 runs 14 residues. This chain's CDR3 is CASSQDQGTETQYF. The CDR3 DNA follows: TGCGCCAGCAGCCAAGACCAGGGGACGGAGACCCAGTACTTC.

This clone has only a few counts. The chain is built from TRBV2 and TRBJ1-6, with D possibly matching TRBD1 (5 bases). There are 14 residues in the CDR3. V was clipped by 7 bases and J by 8 bases, with 15 bases between them. Looked up from germline, CDR1 is SNHLY and CDR2 is FYNNEI. In DNA, the CDR3 is TGTGCCAGCACCCAAGGAGGGGTTGATTCACCCCTCCACTTT. Encoded protein: CASTQGGVDSPLHF. Based on the CDR3 plus reference TRBV2 and TRBJ1-6, the full variable domain is EPEVTQTPSHQVTQMGQEVILRCVPISNHLYFYWYRQILGQKVEFLVSFYNNEISEKSEIFDDQFSVERPDGSNFTLKIRSTKLEDSAMYFCASTQGGVDSPLHFGNGTRLTVT.

This clone showed up just a few times. The genes are TRBV14 and TRBJ2-2; a weak D match, TRBD2 (6 bases). Trimming left V 1 base short and J 5 bases short, with 8 bases between. The germline gives CDR1 SGHDN, CDR2 FVKESK. The CDR3 has 14 amino acids. CDR3 DNA: TGTGCCAGCAGCCAAGTACGGGGGACCGGGGAGCTGTTTTTT. It yields the protein CASSQVRGTGELFF.

Points on this clone: Additional DNA sequences in this sample encode the identical CDR3. The genes are TRBV30 and TRBJ2-1; D not certain. The germline gives CDR1 GTSNPN, CDR2 SVGIG (reference sequence). V was cut by 0 bases and J by 0 bases, with 9 bases left in between. CDR3 length: 15 residues. CDR3 in amino acids: CAWSVRASSYNEQFF. The CDR3 DNA sequence: TGTGCCTGGAGTGTACGGGCTAGCTCCTACAATGAGCAGTTCTTC. The full variable domain, its missing parts supplied by reference TRBV30 and TRBJ2-1, is SQTIHQWPATLVQPVGSPLSLECTVEGTSNPNLYWYRQAAGRGLQLLFYSVGIGQISSEVPQNLSASRPQDRQFILSSKKLLLSDSGFYLCAWSVRASSYNEQFFGPGTRLTVL.

V and J are TRBV7-9 and TRBJ2-5, with 10 bases fitting TRBD2. V lost 7 bases, J lost 3 bases, and 5 bases stayed unmatched. Germline values: CDR1 SEHNR, CDR2 FQNEAQ (reference sequence). CDR3 length: 14 amino acids. The CDR3, as DNA: TGTGCCAGCACCCTAGCGGGGGCGGAAGAGACCCAGTACTTC. Protein sequence: CASTLAGAEETQYF.

The chain joins TRBV7-2 to TRBJ1-3; D unclear. Between the trimmed V and J ends, which lost 5 bases and 4 bases, there was a span of 18 bases. The germline V gene has CDR1 SGHTA and CDR2 FQGNSA. The CDR3 totals 16 residues. CDR3 nucleotide sequence: TGTGCCAGCAGCCCAAGTTTAGGGAGGGCCGGAAACACCATATATTTT. Translating it yields CASSPSLGRAGNTIYF.

The chain recombines TRBV20-1 with TRBJ1-1, with D hard to call. Germline CDR1 DFQATT, CDR2 SNEGSKA (reference sequence). The CDR3 is 10 amino acids. CDR3 sequence reads: CRAGRIEAFF. The DNA of the CDR3 is TGCAGAGCGGGCCGGATTGAAGCTTTCTTT.

This clone was found a few times. The J gene is TRBJ2-1, the V gene TRBV10-3; TRBD1 matches at 7 bases. CDR1 ENHRY and CDR2 SYGVKD come from the germline V gene. CDR3 length equals 12 residues. J was trimmed by 15 bases and V by 3 bases; bases with no gene match: 8. CDR3 residues: CAISEYGTDRFF. CDR3 bases: TGTGCCATCAGTGAATACGGGACAGATAGGTTCTTC.

In its sample, this clone was seen a few times. This sequence joins TRBV5-1 and TRBJ1-3; no clear D gene. V was pared by 0 bases and J by 0 bases, with 4 bases between. CDR3 length equals 14 residues. Germline assignment: CDR1 SGHRS and CDR2 YFSETQ. The CDR3 DNA sequence: TGCGCCAGCAGCTTGGACGGCTCTGGAAACACCATATATTTT. It codes for CASSLDGSGNTIYF.

This rearrangement joins TRBV7-9 to TRBJ1-2; D remains unclear. Trimming cost V 4 bases and J 1 base, with 7 bases left between them. The germline V gene has CDR1 SEHNR and CDR2 FQNEAQ (reference sequence). The CDR3 has 13 amino acids. The chain's CDR3 is CASSYRDNYGYTF. The CDR3 bases are TGTGCCAGCAGCTATAGAGATAACTATGGCTACACCTTC.

This clone turned up a few times. The chain carries TRBV10-3 and TRBJ2-3; 9 bases agree with TRBD2. In germline, CDR1 is ENHRY, CDR2 SYGVKD. There are 15 residues in the CDR3. With 7 bases clipped from V and 4 bases from J, the junction kept 9 bases outside the gene matches. For the CDR3, the DNA is TGTGCCATCACCCCGGGACTAGCTGCCGCAGATACGCAGTATTTT. Translating it yields CAITPGLAAADTQYF.

Comments on this clone: Other DNA sequences in this sample translate to the same CDR3. The chain carries TRBV18 and TRBJ2-7; D gene ambiguous. The V end was cut by 3 bases, the J end by 2 bases, with 5 bases between. CDR1 and CDR2 (germline): KGHSH, LQKENI. The CDR3 length is 12 residues. The DNA of the CDR3 is TGTGCCAGCTCACCCCTTCCCTACGAGCAGTACTTC. This translates into CASSPLPYEQYF.

The V and J genes are TRBV20-1 and TRBJ2-1; D might be TRBD2 (5 bases). In germline, CDR1 is DFQATT, CDR2 SNEGSKA (reference sequence). Trimming removed 6 bases at V and 7 bases at J, with 7 bases between. This CDR3 has 10 amino acids. The CDR3 DNA reads as TGCAGTGCCGGACTTAATGAGCAGTTCTTC. It yields the protein CSAGLNEQFF.

This clone was picked up a small number of times. The chain recombines TRBV29-1 with TRBJ2-1, with TRBD2 identical over 12 bases. This CDR3 region has 12 residues. Germline V gene sequence: CDR1 SQVTM, CDR2 ANQGSEA. The V gene end was trimmed by 7 bases and the J gene end by 8 bases; junction bases not matched to a gene: 3. CDR3 coding DNA: TGCAGCGGGACTAGCGGGATAGATGAGCAGTTCTTC. Translated, it gives CSGTSGIDEQFF.

The rearrangement links TRBV11-1 to TRBJ2-3, with 8 bases identical to TRBD1. The CDR3 extends over 15 amino acids. In germline, CDR1 is SGHAT, CDR2 FQDESV (reference sequence). J lost 0 bases, V lost 3 bases, and 2 bases had no gene match. CDR3 amino acids: CASSLGQASTDTQYF. The CDR3 nucleotides read TGTGCCAGCAGCTTGGGACAGGCGAGCACAGATACGCAGTATTTT.

CDR3 nucleotide sequence: TGTGCCAGCACCACAGGGTGGGCTGGAAACACCATATATTTT. It specifies CASTTGWAGNTIYF. V is TRBV6-5 and J is TRBJ1-3; tentative D call: TRBD1 (6 bases). Germline loops: CDR1 MNHEY, CDR2 SVGAGI. V lost 7 bases to trimming and J lost 2 bases, with 12 bases between them. The CDR3 is made up of 14 amino acids.